This T cell receptor (beta chain) stems from a study of cytomegalovirus exposure and HLA in healthy donors. Per the germline V gene, CDR1 is ENHRY and CDR2 is SYGVKD. V was clipped by 4 bases and J by 5 bases; unmatched bases: 9. The CDR3 runs 16 residues. Findings and caveats of the study: Reported results showed that the classifier diagnosed cytomegalovirus status with high specificity and sensitivity. It was about 150 TCR beta chains that were listed as cytomegalovirus-associated.

The PCR ran on 60 Vbeta and 13 Jbeta primers. How the authors handled the data: Later, 80 million or so unique TCR beta chains were counted in an analysis, and approximately 9.9 million of them were shared. Method: immunoSEQ multiplex PCR; TCRdb's copy keeps in-frame clones and lacks some. Clone size and the V and J calls come from that table; the DNA yielded D and trimming. The sample consists of 100,000 to 120,000 clones, about four fifths of them appearing once. A word on this clone: Its target is not known.

This rearrangement joins TRBV10-3 to TRBJ2-5, with 11 bases matching TRBD2. This TCR came from a young man in good health and CMV-seronegative. The sample was PBMCs. CDR3 region: CAISAMGLAARETQYF. The CDR3 bases are TGTGCCATCAGTGCGATGGGACTAGCGGCTCGGGAGACCCAGTACTTC.